The 2 T cell receptor beta chains given below trace back to one sample, sequenced in a study of blood T cell repertoires in COVID-19. Only in-frame clones appear in the TCRdb table, and some are missing; sequencing was by immunoSEQ multiplex PCR. The top ten clones hold more than 3% of a sample with under 200,000 clones, around 80% of them seen once. Sequencing was carried out using PBMCs or T cells enriched from blood (not recorded which). The receptors stem from a woman in her fifties or sixties who had recovered from COVID-19.

V is TRBV24-1 and J is TRBJ1-2; weak D call: TRBD1 (6 bases). Looked up from germline, CDR1 is KGHDR and CDR2 is SFDVKD. V was pared by 3 bases and J by 6 bases, with 10 bases between. The CDR3 runs 13 residues. CDR3 nucleotides: TGTGCCACCAGTGATAACAGGGACCATGGCTACACCTTC. Protein: CATSDNRDHGYTF.

The chain uses TRBV18 and TRBJ1-5; perhaps TRBD1 as D (5 bases). The germline gives CDR1 KGHSH, CDR2 LQKENI. The CDR3 length is 19 residues. Trimming cost V 2 bases and J 0 bases, with 20 bases left between them. This CDR3 reads CASSPGVWRGLNSNQPQHF. The CDR3 DNA sequence: TGTGCCAGCTCACCAGGGGTTTGGAGGGGTCTTAATAGCAATCAGCCCCAGCATTTT.